The 20 T cell receptor beta chains below all came from one sample that was sequenced in a study of identical twins. Via MiXCR, TCRdb re-called the 5' RACE reads, giving one row per CDR3 protein. The sample records 650,000 to 800,000 distinct CDR3 sequences, approximately 9% being singletons. In addition, the sample was reused for a study of yellow fever vaccine responses in identical twins.

The source material was PBMCs. Receptor source: a woman under 30 in good health.

The J gene is TRBJ2-5, the V gene TRBV24-1, with D tentatively TRBD2 (5 bases). This CDR3 is 14 amino acids long. CDR1 and CDR2 from the germline V gene are KGHDR and SFDVKD. Trimming left V 2 bases short and J 2 bases short, with 8 bases between. CDR3 coding DNA: TGTGCCACCAGTGATTCCCCGGGACAAGAGACCCAGTACTTC. Encoded protein: CATSDSPGQETQYF.

This clonotype was counted only a few times. J is TRBJ2-3 and V is TRBV19; 8 positions agree with TRBD1. The germline gives CDR1 LNHDA, CDR2 SQIVND (reference sequence). V shed 7 bases, J shed 2 bases, and the junction held 8 bases outside the gene matches. The CDR3 contains 15 residues. The CDR3 DNA reads as TGTGCCAGTATGGTACAGGGGGTAAACACAGATACGCAGTATTTT. Translated, it gives CASMVQGVNTDTQYF.

This clonotype was detected ten times or more. This chain connects TRBV5-1 to TRBJ2-5; no firm D call. Trimming left V 0 bases short and J 2 bases short, with 11 bases between. Germline V CDR1 and CDR2: SGHRS, YFSETQ. There are 15 residues in the CDR3. The CDR3 sequence is CASSLAETPQETQYF. DNA of the CDR3: TGCGCCAGCAGCTTGGCCGAGACACCACAAGAGACCCAGTACTTC.

The chain joins TRBV7-3 to TRBJ2-1, with D possibly matching TRBD2 (5 bases). There are 16 residues in the CDR3. V was clipped by 0 bases and J by 9 bases, with 18 bases between them. CDR1 and CDR2 from the germline V gene are SGHTA and FQGTGA. CDR3 nucleotide sequence: TGTGCCAGCAGCTTAACGGGAGATAGTACTCTCGGTGAGCAGTTCTTC. Translated, it gives CASSLTGDSTLGEQFF.

Ten or more counts support this clonotype. The chain joins TRBV9 to TRBJ2-3, with TRBD2 matching 14 bases. The CDR3 contains 16 residues. V gave up 2 bases and J gave up 2 bases; unmatched junction bases: 1. Germline loops: CDR1 SGDLS, CDR2 YYNGEE. CDR3 in amino acids: CASSVGLAGVTDTQYF. CDR3 in DNA: TGTGCCAGCAGCGTGGGACTAGCGGGAGTCACAGATACGCAGTATTTT.

The chain employs TRBV20-1 and TRBJ2-2, with D hard to call. Trimming took off 5 bases at V and 0 bases at J, with 13 bases between the two ends. The CDR3 runs to 15 residues. Germline V gene data show CDR1 as DFQATT and CDR2 as SNEGSKA (reference sequence). The CDR3 sequence is CSAGSGHPNTGELFF. The DNA for the CDR3 is TGCAGTGCTGGAAGTGGGCATCCGAACACCGGGGAGCTGTTTTTT.

The table lists this clonotype with many counts. The chain combines TRBV11-3 with TRBJ2-5; 9 nucleotides align to TRBD1. The V segment lost 1 base and the J segment 2 bases; nucleotides outside the gene matches: 2. Germline-derived CDR1 and CDR2 are SGHNT and YENEEA. CDR3 length equals 15 residues. The CDR3 sequence is CASSLGQGGQETQYF. CDR3 bases: TGTGCCAGCAGCTTAGGACAGGGGGGACAAGAGACCCAGTACTTC.

This chain links TRBV21-1 with TRBJ2-1; whether TRBD2, the table's D call, matches the DNA was not checked. TRBV21-1 is annotated as a pseudogene. This CDR3 region has 16 residues. The CDR3 sequence is CASSKARGIGNNEQFF. The CDR3 coding sequence is TGTGCCAGCAGCAAAGCGCGCGGGATTGGCAACAATGAGCAGTTCTTC.

This clonotype has only a few counts. This sequence joins TRBV5-1 and TRBJ2-7, with 8 bases identical to TRBD1. Germline loops: CDR1 SGHRS, CDR2 YFSETQ. Losses at the gene ends were 0 bases for V and 6 bases for J; bases not matched to a gene: 5. CDR3 length: 14 amino acids. The CDR3 region is CASSLEAGGGEQYF. The CDR3 bases are TGCGCCAGCAGCTTGGAGGCAGGGGGCGGCGAGCAGTACTTC.

The chain has TRBV10-2 and TRBJ2-2, with TRBD2 identical over 9 bases. Germline assignment: CDR1 WSHSY and CDR2 SAAADI. This CDR3 contains 15 residues. The V segment lost 8 bases and the J segment 7 bases; nucleotides outside the gene matches: 11. The chain's CDR3 is CASSMTSGPGGELFF. The CDR3 bases are TGCGCCAGCTCGATGACTAGCGGACCTGGCGGGGAGCTGTTTTTT.

V and J are TRBV11-1 and TRBJ2-2; D is undetermined. The CDR3 loop spans 13 amino acids. Germline V gene sequence: CDR1 SGHAT, CDR2 FQDESV (reference sequence). Trimming shortened V by 8 bases and J by 2 bases, and 9 bases separated the two germline ends. The CDR3 loop reads CASARANTGELFF. The CDR3 DNA sequence: TGTGCCAGCGCAAGGGCAAACACCGGGGAGCTGTTTTTT.

This rearrangement joins TRBV20-1 to TRBJ2-7, with 8 bases matching TRBD2. Germline values: CDR1 DFQATT, CDR2 SNEGSKA (reference sequence). V was pared by 4 bases and J by 0 bases, with 5 bases of the junction left unmatched. The CDR3 is 14 amino acids. CDR3 sequence (DNA): TGCAGTGCTAAAATAGCGGGACCCTCCTACGAGCAGTACTTC. Protein product: CSAKIAGPSYEQYF.

The chain couples TRBV20-1 to TRBJ2-5; 13 bases are shared with TRBD2. The J segment lost 4 bases and the V segment lost 2 bases, leaving 1 base of the junction unmatched. The CDR3 is 14 residues long. The germline CDR1 and CDR2 sequences are DFQATT and SNEGSKA (reference sequence). The CDR3 reads CSARWTSGRETQYF. In DNA form, the CDR3 reads TGCAGTGCTAGATGGACTAGCGGGAGAGAGACCCAGTACTTC.

This clonotype was recorded a few times. The chain links TRBV20-1 to TRBJ2-7; D unclear. The CDR3 extends over 13 amino acids. The germline V gene encodes CDR1 DFQATT and CDR2 SNEGSKA (reference sequence). Trimming took 0 bases from V and 6 from J, leaving 12 bases between them. The CDR3 sequence is CSAREGSMGEQYF. As DNA, the CDR3 is TGCAGTGCTAGAGAAGGCAGCATGGGCGAGCAGTACTTC.

There are many counts of this clonotype. The chain employs TRBV3-1 and TRBJ2-7; 7 bases are a match to TRBD1. CDR3 size: 13 residues. Germline loops: CDR1 LGHDT, CDR2 YNNKEL (reference sequence). Trimming took 4 bases from V and 1 from J; bases not matched to a gene: 1. In DNA, the CDR3 is TGTGCCAGCAGCCGGGGACAGTCCTACGAGCAGTACTTC. Translated, it gives CASSRGQSYEQYF.

This sequence joins TRBV9 and TRBJ2-3; D is perhaps TRBD1 or TRBD2 (6 bases each). Per germline, CDR1 SGDLS and CDR2 YYNGEE. The germline V and J ends were trimmed by 4 bases and 4 bases, with 13 bases remaining between them. The CDR3 spans 14 residues. CDR3 in DNA: TGTGCCAGCAGCCTTCTCGGGGGCGCAGATACGCAGTATTTT. Amino acid sequence: CASSLLGGADTQYF.

In its sample, this clonotype was seen many times. The V call is TRBV28, the J call TRBJ1-2; 8 nucleotides align to TRBD1. CDR1 MDHEN and CDR2 SYDVKM come from the germline V gene. J lost 7 bases, V lost 5 bases, and 3 bases had no gene match. CDR3 length: 12 amino acids. For the CDR3, the DNA is TGTGCCAGCAGTGTTACAGGGGGTGGCTACACCTTC. Protein: CASSVTGGGYTF.

The chain combines TRBV6-2 or TRBV6-3 with TRBJ2-7; 16 positions match TRBD2. The CDR3 is 19 residues long. Germline V gene sequence: CDR1 MNHEY, CDR2 SVGEGT. V was clipped by 0 bases and J by 0 bases; unmatched bases: 5. CDR3 nucleotides: TGTGCCAGCAGTTACTCGAGGGGACTAGCGGGAGGGCCCTCCTACGAGCAGTACTTC. It specifies CASSYSRGLAGGPSYEQYF.

There are a few counts of this clonotype. A read error may produce the germline difference seen at one junction end. CDR3 nucleotides: TGCAGTGCTAGCATGGCCTCGGCCAACAAAGAGCCCCAGTACTTC. Protein: CSASMASANKEPQYF. The V gene is TRBV20-1, the J gene TRBJ2-5; unclear D gene. The germline V gene encodes CDR1 DFQATT and CDR2 SNEGSKA (reference sequence). The CDR3 is 15 residues long.

The chain has TRBV14 and TRBJ2-7, with 7 bases lining up with TRBD1. V lost 4 bases to trimming and J lost 0 bases; unmatched junction nucleotides: 6. This CDR3 comprises 15 residues. Germline V CDR1 and CDR2: SGHDN, FVKESK. CDR3 amino acids: CASSPSTGDSYEQYF. CDR3 in DNA: TGTGCCAGCAGCCCGAGCACAGGGGACTCCTACGAGCAGTACTTC.